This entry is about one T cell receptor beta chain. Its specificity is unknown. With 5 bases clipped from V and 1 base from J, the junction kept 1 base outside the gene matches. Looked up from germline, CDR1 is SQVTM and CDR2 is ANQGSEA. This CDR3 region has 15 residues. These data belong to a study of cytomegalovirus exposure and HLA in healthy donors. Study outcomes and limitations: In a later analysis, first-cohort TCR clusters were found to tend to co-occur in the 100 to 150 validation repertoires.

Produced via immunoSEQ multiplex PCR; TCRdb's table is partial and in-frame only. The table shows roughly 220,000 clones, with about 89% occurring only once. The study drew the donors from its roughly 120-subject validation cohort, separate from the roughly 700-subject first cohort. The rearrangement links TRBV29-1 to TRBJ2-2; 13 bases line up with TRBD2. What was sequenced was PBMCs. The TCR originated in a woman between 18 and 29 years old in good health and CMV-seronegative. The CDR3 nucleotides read TGCAGCGTTACTAGCGGGAGGGAGAACACCGGGGAGCTGTTTTTT. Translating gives CSVTSGRENTGELFF.